This T cell receptor (beta chain) was obtained from a study of blood T cell repertoires in COVID-19. Study in general: PBMCs, B-cell-depleted T cells, or T cells were the source of the cDNA or gDNA that made up the material.

Germline CDR1 SNHLY, CDR2 FYNNEI. This CDR3 has 12 residues. The V and J ends lost 6 bases and 7 bases respectively, with 12 bases between them. Using immunoSEQ multiplex PCR, the repertoire was profiled, and TCRdb retains in-frame clones only, with some absent. The repertoire includes roughly 330,000 clones, approximately 87% of them detected once, and about 5.7% sits in the top ten. The sequencing input was PBMCs or T cells enriched from blood (not recorded which). The rearrangement joins TRBV2 to TRBJ1-1; D perhaps matches TRBD1 (6 bases). This receptor was identified in a woman aged 25 to 45 who had recovered from COVID-19. CDR3 region: CASRMTGGEAFF. In nucleotides, the CDR3 is TGTGCCAGCAGGATGACAGGTGGTGAAGCTTTCTTT.